The rows below give T cell receptor beta chains drawn from one sample of a study of Ad26.COV2.S vaccination and SARS-CoV-2 variants. TCRdb's table, derived via immunoSEQ multiplex PCR, lists solely in-frame clones and lacks some. The table includes hundreds of thousands of clones, 70% to 90% detected once. This sample comprised peripheral blood, obtained in a trial of Ad26.COV2.S vaccine versus placebo. The receptors originated from a person between 18 and 60 years old who received the Ad26.COV2.S COVID-19 vaccine or a placebo. The CDR3 runs from the conserved cysteine through the conserved F or W. A D gene is named only where the DNA matches it firmly. Clone size, where shown, is once, few, many, or a class for clones that have expanded.

cdr3_nt: TGTGCCAGCAGTTACTCCTTAGCGGGAACGTACGAGCAGTACTTC
cdr3_aa: CASSYSLAGTYEQYF
clone_size: -
d_call: TRBD2
j_call: TRBJ2-7
v_call: TRBV6-5

cdr3_nt: TGCAGCGTTGTGGGGGGCCTATCAAAAAACTATGGCTACACCTTC
cdr3_aa: CSVVGGLSKNYGYTF
clone_size: -
d_call: -
j_call: TRBJ1-2
v_call: TRBV29-1

cdr3_nt: TGTGCCAGCTCCTCAGATGCCTCTGGTCCTGAGCAGTTCTTC
cdr3_aa: CASSSDASGPEQFF
clone_size: once
d_call: -
j_call: TRBJ2-1
v_call: TRBV18

cdr3_nt: TGCAGCGTAATCCCAGGGGGGGTCTATGGCTACACCTTC
cdr3_aa: CSVIPGGVYGYTF
clone_size: few
d_call: TRBD1
j_call: TRBJ1-2
v_call: TRBV29-1

cdr3_nt: TGCGCCAGCAGCTTGCGGGGAAGCTCCTACAATGAGCAGTTCTTC
cdr3_aa: CASSLRGSSYNEQFF
clone_size: once
d_call: -
j_call: TRBJ2-1
v_call: TRBV5-1

cdr3_nt: TGTGCCAGCAGTAAGTCCGGGGGATACGAGCAGTACTTC
cdr3_aa: CASSKSGGYEQYF
clone_size: -
d_call: -
j_call: TRBJ2-7
v_call: TRBV27

cdr3_nt: TGTGCCAGCAGCCCCCGGACAGGGGGCAGGGGCTACGAGCAGTACTTC
cdr3_aa: CASSPRTGGRGYEQYF
clone_size: -
d_call: TRBD1
j_call: TRBJ2-7
v_call: TRBV7-8

cdr3_nt: TGTGCCAGCAGCTTAGGGGTCCGAGGGGCCCACGAGCAGTACTTC
cdr3_aa: CASSLGVRGAHEQYF
clone_size: -
d_call: -
j_call: TRBJ2-7
v_call: TRBV7-2

cdr3_nt: TGCGCCAGCAGCCTTTCCAGGGGAGAGACCCAGTACTTC
cdr3_aa: CASSLSRGETQYF
clone_size: -
d_call: -
j_call: TRBJ2-5
v_call: TRBV4-1

cdr3_nt: TGTGCCAGCAGCGGACAAAACACCGGGGAGCTGTTTTTT
cdr3_aa: CASSGQNTGELFF
clone_size: -
d_call: -
j_call: TRBJ2-2
v_call: TRBV2

cdr3_nt: TGTGCAAGTCGCTTTTCGGCCGATTCCTCGACTTACAATGAGCAGTTCTTC
cdr3_aa: CASRFSADSSTYNEQFF
clone_size: -
d_call: -
j_call: TRBJ2-1
v_call: TRBV12-2

cdr3_nt: TGCAGCGTTGAAAGCACAAGAAACTATGGCTACACCTTC
cdr3_aa: CSVESTRNYGYTF
clone_size: -
d_call: -
j_call: TRBJ1-2
v_call: TRBV29-1

cdr3_nt: TGTGCCAGCAGGGAGACAGGGAGGAACACTGAAGCTTTCTTT
cdr3_aa: CASRETGRNTEAFF
clone_size: -
d_call: TRBD1
j_call: TRBJ1-1
v_call: TRBV2

cdr3_nt: TGTGCCATCAGTGAGTCGATGAGCTCCTACAATGAGCAGTTCTTC
cdr3_aa: CAISESMSSYNEQFF
clone_size: -
d_call: -
j_call: TRBJ2-1
v_call: TRBV10-3

cdr3_nt: TGTGCCAGCAGCTTGGATGGCACAGGGGTGAGGGAGACCCAGTACTTC
cdr3_aa: CASSLDGTGVRETQYF
clone_size: -
d_call: TRBD1
j_call: TRBJ2-5
v_call: TRBV5-6

cdr3_nt: TGTGCCAGCTCACCTGGGGACAGCTTCCGCGAGCAGTACTTC
cdr3_aa: CASSPGDSFREQYF
clone_size: -
d_call: TRBD1
j_call: TRBJ2-7
v_call: TRBV18

cdr3_nt: TGCGCCACGAAAAGCGGGACAGGGCATAATTCACCCCTCCACTTT
cdr3_aa: CATKSGTGHNSPLHF
clone_size: -
d_call: TRBD1
j_call: TRBJ1-6
v_call: TRBV5-1

cdr3_nt: TGTGCCACCAGCAGAGGGCAGGGTCCGGACTACGAGCAGTACTTC
cdr3_aa: CATSRGQGPDYEQYF
clone_size: -
d_call: -
j_call: TRBJ2-7
v_call: TRBV15

cdr3_nt: TGTGCCACCGTTGGGGACACCGGGGAGCTGTTTTTT
cdr3_aa: CATVGDTGELFF
clone_size: -
d_call: -
j_call: TRBJ2-2
v_call: TRBV24-1

cdr3_nt: TGTGCCAGCAGCAAAATTTCGGGTCAAAACATTCAGTACTTC
cdr3_aa: CASSKISGQNIQYF
clone_size: -
d_call: -
j_call: TRBJ2-4
v_call: TRBV7-9

cdr3_nt: TGTGCCAGCAGGACCCGGGACAGGCACTTCACTGAAGCTTTCTTT
cdr3_aa: CASRTRDRHFTEAFF
clone_size: -
d_call: TRBD1
j_call: TRBJ1-1
v_call: TRBV2

cdr3_nt: TGCGCCAGCAGCTTGGGTTTTGGAGGTGAAGCTTTCTTT
cdr3_aa: CASSLGFGGEAFF
clone_size: -
d_call: -
j_call: TRBJ1-1
v_call: TRBV5-1

cdr3_nt: TGTGCCAGCAGCCACGGGACAGGGGAAGCAGATACGCAGTATTTT
cdr3_aa: CASSHGTGEADTQYF
clone_size: -
d_call: TRBD1
j_call: TRBJ2-3
v_call: TRBV6-2/TRBV6-3

cdr3_nt: TGTGCCAGCAGTTTAAAGCGGGAGTTGACAGATACGCAGTATTTT
cdr3_aa: CASSLKRELTDTQYF
clone_size: -
d_call: TRBD2
j_call: TRBJ2-3
v_call: TRBV27

cdr3_nt: TGTGCCAGCAGCCGGAGCAGGGGCGGAGAGACCCAGTACTTC
cdr3_aa: CASSRSRGGETQYF
clone_size: once
d_call: -
j_call: TRBJ2-5
v_call: TRBV3-1/TRBV3-2

cdr3_nt: TGTGCCAGTAGCCCCAGTATGGATGCCTACGAGCAGTACTTC
cdr3_aa: CASSPSMDAYEQYF
clone_size: -
d_call: -
j_call: TRBJ2-7
v_call: TRBV19

cdr3_nt: TGTGCCAGCAGTGAGACAGGGAATTCACCCCTCCACTTT
cdr3_aa: CASSETGNSPLHF
clone_size: few
d_call: TRBD1
j_call: TRBJ1-6
v_call: TRBV6-4

cdr3_nt: TGTGCCAGCAGTCCGGGGACGGTGAACACTGAAGCTTTCTTT
cdr3_aa: CASSPGTVNTEAFF
clone_size: -
d_call: -
j_call: TRBJ1-1
v_call: TRBV28

cdr3_nt: TGTGCCTGGAGGGACAGATATAATTCACCCCTCCACTTT
cdr3_aa: CAWRDRYNSPLHF
clone_size: -
d_call: -
j_call: TRBJ1-6
v_call: TRBV30

cdr3_nt: TGTGCCAGCAGTTACTCCTCGGGACAGGGAAACACCATATATTTT
cdr3_aa: CASSYSSGQGNTIYF
clone_size: -
d_call: TRBD1
j_call: TRBJ1-3
v_call: TRBV6-5

cdr3_nt: TGTGCCAGCAGCCCCAGGACAGGGCCCTATGAGCAGTTCTTC
cdr3_aa: CASSPRTGPYEQFF
clone_size: once
d_call: TRBD1
j_call: TRBJ2-1
v_call: TRBV7-2

cdr3_nt: TGCGCCAGCAGCCACTCTGGGACAGCAAAATCCTACGAGCAGTACTTC
cdr3_aa: CASSHSGTAKSYEQYF
clone_size: -
d_call: TRBD1
j_call: TRBJ2-7
v_call: TRBV4-1

cdr3_nt: TGTGCCAGCAGCAACACAGGGCGGTCTGGGGCCAACGTCCTGACTTTC
cdr3_aa: CASSNTGRSGANVLTF
clone_size: -
d_call: -
j_call: TRBJ2-6
v_call: TRBV5-6

cdr3_nt: TGTGCCAGCAGCCGCCGGATAGCGGGGGAGACCGGGGAGCTGTTTTTT
cdr3_aa: CASSRRIAGETGELFF
clone_size: -
d_call: TRBD2
j_call: TRBJ2-2
v_call: TRBV7-2

cdr3_nt: TGTGCCAGCAGTGATTCTCAGGGGGCGACCCAGCCCCAGCATTTT
cdr3_aa: CASSDSQGATQPQHF
clone_size: few
d_call: TRBD1
j_call: TRBJ1-5
v_call: TRBV2

cdr3_nt: TGCGCCAGCTTCCCAGCGTCCGATACCGGGGAGCTGTTTTTT
cdr3_aa: CASFPASDTGELFF
clone_size: -
d_call: -
j_call: TRBJ2-2
v_call: TRBV5-1

cdr3_nt: TGTGCCAGTAGTATAAGACTAGCGGGAGGTAAGAGGGACATTCAGTACTTC
cdr3_aa: CASSIRLAGGKRDIQYF
clone_size: -
d_call: TRBD2
j_call: TRBJ2-4
v_call: TRBV19

cdr3_nt: TGTGCCAGCAGTGACCGCCGGGACAGGCAAGAGACCCAGTACTTC
cdr3_aa: CASSDRRDRQETQYF
clone_size: -
d_call: TRBD1
j_call: TRBJ2-5
v_call: TRBV6-1

cdr3_nt: TGTGCCAGCTCACCGCGGGACCCGGGACAGGGGAATTCACCCCTCCACTTT
cdr3_aa: CASSPRDPGQGNSPLHF
clone_size: -
d_call: TRBD1
j_call: TRBJ1-6
v_call: TRBV18

cdr3_nt: TGCGCCAGCGGATCCAGCAGGGGGGAAGAGACCCAGTACTTC
cdr3_aa: CASGSSRGEETQYF
clone_size: -
d_call: -
j_call: TRBJ2-5
v_call: TRBV5-1

cdr3_nt: TGTGCCAGCAGCTTAGGTTTAACGGGAGGGGCACAAGAGACCCAGTACTTC
cdr3_aa: CASSLGLTGGAQETQYF
clone_size: -
d_call: TRBD2
j_call: TRBJ2-5
v_call: TRBV7-2

cdr3_nt: TGTGCCAGCAGCTTGGCGGGAGGGATCACAGATACGCAGTATTTT
cdr3_aa: CASSLAGGITDTQYF
clone_size: -
d_call: TRBD2
j_call: TRBJ2-3
v_call: TRBV5-4

cdr3_nt: TGTGCCAGCAGGCCTACTAGGATTACAGATACGCAGTATTTT
cdr3_aa: CASRPTRITDTQYF
clone_size: -
d_call: -
j_call: TRBJ2-3
v_call: TRBV27

cdr3_nt: TGTGCCAGCAGCTTAGGGGGGCGGAAGGATCAGCCCCAGCATTTT
cdr3_aa: CASSLGGRKDQPQHF
clone_size: -
d_call: -
j_call: TRBJ1-5
v_call: TRBV7-9

cdr3_nt: TGTGCCAGCAGTTTAGTATCTAATTCACCCCTCCACTTT
cdr3_aa: CASSLVSNSPLHF
clone_size: -
d_call: -
j_call: TRBJ1-6
v_call: TRBV12-3/TRBV12-4

cdr3_nt: TGTGCCACCAGTCCAAATAGCTACCCCTACGAGCAGTACTTC
cdr3_aa: CATSPNSYPYEQYF
clone_size: -
d_call: -
j_call: TRBJ2-7
v_call: TRBV24-1

cdr3_nt: TGTGCCAGCAGCGTAGGGGCGGGAGGTCCTCTCTACGAGCAGTACTTC
cdr3_aa: CASSVGAGGPLYEQYF
clone_size: few
d_call: TRBD2
j_call: TRBJ2-7
v_call: TRBV9

cdr3_nt: TGTGCCAGCAGCTTAGGGTTCCTGGATGAGCAGTTCTTC
cdr3_aa: CASSLGFLDEQFF
clone_size: -
d_call: -
j_call: TRBJ2-1
v_call: TRBV7-9

cdr3_nt: TGTGCCAGCGGCCTGGGACCACAAGAGACCCAGTACTTC
cdr3_aa: CASGLGPQETQYF
clone_size: -
d_call: -
j_call: TRBJ2-5
v_call: TRBV7-8

cdr3_nt: TGCGCCAGCCATACTAGCGGTTTTACAGATACGCAGTATTTT
cdr3_aa: CASHTSGFTDTQYF
clone_size: -
d_call: TRBD2
j_call: TRBJ2-3
v_call: TRBV10-2

cdr3_nt: TGTGCCAGTAGTCTGGGGCCAGGGGGTTCCTACGAGCAGTACTTC
cdr3_aa: CASSLGPGGSYEQYF
clone_size: -
d_call: TRBD1
j_call: TRBJ2-7
v_call: TRBV19

cdr3_nt: TGTGCCAGCATGGTCCGGGGCCTCAATCAGCCCCAGCATTTT
cdr3_aa: CASMVRGLNQPQHF
clone_size: once
d_call: -
j_call: TRBJ1-5
v_call: TRBV28

cdr3_nt: TGTGCCACCAGTGTAAGCGGCTATAGATCCTACGAGCAGTACTTC
cdr3_aa: CATSVSGYRSYEQYF
clone_size: -
d_call: -
j_call: TRBJ2-7
v_call: TRBV24-1

cdr3_nt: TGCGCCAGCAGCCGTCCCGGGTCCTCCTACGAGCAGTACTTC
cdr3_aa: CASSRPGSSYEQYF
clone_size: -
d_call: -
j_call: TRBJ2-7
v_call: TRBV4-1